This TCR beta chain derives from a study of blood T cell repertoires in COVID-19. The table lists this clone with a count of one. Authors' analysis steps: How many nucleated cells were present was estimated from reference gene primer amplification. Generated by immunoSEQ multiplex PCR, the TCRdb table keeps only in-frame clones and is missing some. The D gene and trimming were derived from the DNA, and the V and J assignments and clone size from that table. The sample lists around 49,000 clones, 89% occurring once. This CDR3 contains 16 residues. Germline V CDR1 and CDR2: SGHTA, FQGTGA. With 1 base removed from V and 8 bases from J, the gap between germline ends came to 19 bases.

The chain recombines TRBV7-3 with TRBJ2-3; D is unclear. The sample comprised peripheral blood. The clonotype comes from a human donor in a cohort sampled during active COVID-19. DNA for the CDR3: TGTGCCAGCAGCTTAATCGAATGGGCCCCCCGTTTTACGCAGTATTTT. Translation: CASSLIEWAPRFTQYF.